This T cell receptor beta chain was observed in a study of early T cells in non-severe SARS-CoV-2 infection. Across the study: RNA in bulk from unsorted whole blood was sequenced, and chains were unpaired. The study's findings and limits: Matching results from VDJdb favored anti-spike CD8 responses, leaving private and CD4 specificities undetected.

Each single cDNA molecule received a unique molecular identifier. TCRdb re-analysed the 5' RACE reads in MiXCR, keeping a single row per CDR3 protein. This sample has 28,000 or so distinct CDR3 sequences, with roughly 5.3% found just once. Trimming pared 7 bases from V and 1 base from J, leaving 16 bases between. Germline V gives CDR1 MDHEN, CDR2 SYDVKM. The CDR3 is 15 residues long. This clonotype was recorded many times. Its antigen remains unknown. The source material was whole blood. The rearrangement links TRBV28 to TRBJ1-1; no definite D call. This receptor was identified in an adult who was a healthcare worker with PCR-confirmed SARS-CoV-2 infection or an uninfected control (not recorded which). The CDR3 DNA reads TGTGCCAGCACCCACTACCGGGGAAGGAACACTGAAGCTTTCTTT. Translation gives CASTHYRGRNTEAFF.